This TCR beta chain was obtained from a study of regulatory T cells in long-lasting Graves disease (dated by TCRdb to about 2021). Some background on the complete study: In the newly diagnosed Graves' disease group, patients had been taking antithyroid drugs for less than 3 months. Persistent Graves' disease patients were compared with newly diagnosed Graves' disease patients by peripheral blood TCR sequencing and RNA sequencing. The study was conducted in China and was registered as a clinical trial. TCR sequencing covered around 13 persistent and some 20 newly diagnosed Graves' disease patients, approximately 33 samples in total.

This clonotype has more than one count but fewer than ten. It lacks a known antigen. Base quality data are lacking; no much larger clone is found one base away. From its cysteine to its phenylalanine, the CDR3 spans 13 amino acids. Only the CDR3 part of the read is kept: 39 bases, read in frame from the first base. Compared with germline, V lacks 0 bases and J lacks 8 bases; bases without a gene match: 1. CDR1 and CDR2, looked up from the germline V gene (reference sequence), are DFQATT and SNEGSKA. The study at large found these results: Lower TCR Shannon entropy and fewer highly expanded clones were observed in persistent Graves' disease patients than in newly diagnosed patients, which suggested clonal expansion. Preferential use of TRBV28, TRBJ1-2 and TRBJ2-5 was observed in persistent disease, whereas TRBV20-1 and TRBJ2-1 were favored in newly diagnosed disease. The small sample size was acknowledged by the authors as a limitation that may reduce accuracy. A larger number of public clonotypes was shared among persistent patients (under 3,000) than among newly diagnosed patients (over 850). Peripheral blood alone was examined, since thyroid tissue, which constituted the primary lesion, could not be accessed. Sequencing and analysis were restricted to the TCR beta chain.

The library was produced with multiplex PCR. Sequencing instrument: Illumina HiSeq 4000. iRepertoire HTBI primers and Arm-PCR amplification of CDR3 regions were used to construct TCR beta libraries. Before sequencing, the PCR products went through gel purification. In the source study's methods: A total of 60 to 80 TRBV and some 15 TRBJ segments were identified across samples and were used for gene usage analysis of CDR3 amino acid clonotypes. Filtered high-quality paired reads were merged into contigs using COPE and FqMerger. BLAST was used to align contigs to IMGT TRBV, TRBD and TRBJ reference genes, with CDR3 defined following IMGT. Highly expanded clones were defined as clonotypes with a frequency above 0.1%. Repertoire diversity was measured by Shannon entropy, and V-J evenness by the Gini coefficient. A clonotype found in more than one individual was treated as public. TCRdb ran its own pipeline on the public reads, namely fastp trimming at Q25 and MiXCR clone calling, and kept in-frame beta chains. Each CDR3 protein gets just one entry, which takes the most common genes and DNA from the rows behind it. These V and J calls are TCRdb output, not the study's own analysis. The sample data list 400,000 to 450,000 distinct CDR3 sequences, and 16% of these were observed just once. The leading ten clones occupy approximately 12% of the sample.

Read against the paper, the sample's time point label means: newly diagnosed GD, antithyroid drugs for less than 3 months. For both TCR sequencing and RNA sequencing, RNA was extracted from PBMCs in TRIzol. The diagnosis of Graves' disease followed American Thyroid Association guidelines. Recruitment of patients was carried out at an endocrinology department in Xi'an, China. Each patient gave 7 to 9.5 milliliters of peripheral blood, collected in an EDTA anticoagulant tube. Ficoll Paque Plus density gradient separation was used to isolate PBMCs, and no further T cell sorting was done. An Agilent 2100 Bioanalyzer and agarose gel were used to check RNA quality, while a NanoDrop 2000 measured RNA concentration. The same sample was also studied in work on T cells in Graves' hyperthyroidism and ophthalmopathy. The second study's paper adds: Graves' hyperthyroidism was defined as stable when no progression to ophthalmopathy occurred over 18 months of follow-up. Hyperthyroidism patients were newly diagnosed, had a disease duration of under 2 months, and were aged 18 to 65 years. Any patient with an uncontrolled infection, another autoimmune disease, pregnancy or lactation was excluded. Clinical symptoms, serum thyroxine and TRAb, thyroid ultrasound, and orbital computed tomography formed the basis for the diagnoses. For the first round of RT-PCR on the TCR CDR3, the HTBI primer set was used together with the Qiagen OneStep RT-PCR kit. Most expanded thyroid clonotypes (frequency above 0.001) were also found in blood, which suggests that blood repertoires may mirror thyroid immune responses. A model built on a 13 V-J signature distinguished ophthalmopathy from stable hyperthyroidism, reaching over 85% sensitivity and 81.08% specificity in cross-validation and 80%/75% in testing. In validation, the model predicted progression to ophthalmopathy with around 71% sensitivity and less than 75% specificity, a median of roughly seven months before onset. To identify distinguishing TCR V-J signatures, a discovery cohort of about 95 patients was used, comprising 40 to 45 with Graves' ophthalmopathy and around 60 with stable Graves' hyperthyroidism. An independent validation cohort of around 19 hyperthyroidism patients and 17 patients who later progressed to ophthalmopathy tested prospective prediction of ophthalmopathy. The 95 to 100 discovery patients were randomly divided into training and test sets at a 7:3 ratio. In addition, the study compared T-cell repertoires in thyroid tissue and in blood from about 6 Graves' hyperthyroidism patients. After sampling, hyperthyroidism patients received methimazole starting at 30 mg daily, and ophthalmopathy patients received high-dose intravenous methylprednisolone. Libraries were constructed in a second round of multiplex PCR, after which size selection and purification were carried out. The libraries were sequenced on an Illumina HiSeq2000 using paired-end 100 bp reads. SOAPnuke was used to process the raw data, throwing out any read that contained adapters or uncalled bases, had a mean Phred below 15, or lacked an exact constant-primer or identifier match. High-quality paired reads were merged using COPE v1.2.5, and each unique nucleotide sequence was defined as a clonotype. MiTCR v1.1 was used to align clonotypes to the IMGT TRBV, TRBD and TRBJ reference segments. Only V-J combinations with frequency above 0.0001, covering 99% to 99.2% of repertoires, were analysed. The TCS score was defined as the ratio of F50 (clonal expansion) to E x V (chaos), calculated using BLOSUM62-based TCRdist between CDR3 peptides within each V-J. Welch's t-statistics and random forest reduced around 510 V-J features to 13, which were used in a naive Bayes classifier (R e1071). No statistical method was used to set the sample size in advance, and investigators knew the group allocation. According to the paper, TCR Vbeta CDR3 sequencing was carried out on 135 peripheral blood samples, which came from approximately 43 ophthalmopathy, 75 or so hyperthyroidism and some 17 progressor patients.

The rearrangement combines TRBV20-1 with TRBJ1-4; 9 middle bases align to TRBD1. This TCR was sampled from a young woman with Graves disease. Donor details come from another sample of the same person, matched by shared clones. The sequenced sample was peripheral blood mononuclear cells (PBMCs), obtained at new diagnosis, from a patient treated with antithyroid drugs. The sequence in DNA is TGCAGTGCTAGAGAAACAGGGGGCGAAAAACTGTTTTTT. It codes for CSARETGGEKLFF.